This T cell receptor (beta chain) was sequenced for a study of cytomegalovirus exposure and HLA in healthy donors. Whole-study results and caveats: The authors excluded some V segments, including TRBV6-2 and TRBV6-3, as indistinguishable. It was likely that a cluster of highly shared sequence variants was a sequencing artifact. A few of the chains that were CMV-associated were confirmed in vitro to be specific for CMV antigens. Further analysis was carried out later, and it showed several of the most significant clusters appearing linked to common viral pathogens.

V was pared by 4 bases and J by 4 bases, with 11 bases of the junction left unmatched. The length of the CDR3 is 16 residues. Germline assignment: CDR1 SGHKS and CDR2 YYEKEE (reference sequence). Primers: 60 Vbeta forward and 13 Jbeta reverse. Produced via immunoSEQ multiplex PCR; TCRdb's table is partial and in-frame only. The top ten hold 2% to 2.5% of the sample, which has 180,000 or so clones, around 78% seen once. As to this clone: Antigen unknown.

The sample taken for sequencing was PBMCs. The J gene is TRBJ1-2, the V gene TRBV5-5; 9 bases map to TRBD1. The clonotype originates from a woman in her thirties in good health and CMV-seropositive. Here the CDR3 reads CASSPPRQGGFYGYTF. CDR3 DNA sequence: TGTGCCAGCAGCCCACCCCGACAGGGGGGATTCTATGGCTACACCTTC.